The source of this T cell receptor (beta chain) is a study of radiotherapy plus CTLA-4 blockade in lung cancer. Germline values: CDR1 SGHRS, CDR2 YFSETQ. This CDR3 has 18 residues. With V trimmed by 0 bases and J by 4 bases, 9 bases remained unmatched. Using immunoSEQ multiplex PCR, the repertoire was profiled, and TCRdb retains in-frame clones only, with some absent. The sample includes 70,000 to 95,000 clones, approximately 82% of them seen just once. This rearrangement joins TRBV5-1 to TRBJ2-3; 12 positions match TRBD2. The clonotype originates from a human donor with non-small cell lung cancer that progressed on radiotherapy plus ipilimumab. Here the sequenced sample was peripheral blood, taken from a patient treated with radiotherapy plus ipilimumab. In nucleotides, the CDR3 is TGCGCCAGCAGCTTGGAGGCTAGCGGGGGGGCCGCGGCAGATACGCAGTATTTT. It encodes CASSLEASGGAAADTQYF.